One and the same sample provided the 23 T cell receptor beta chains below, sequenced in a study of T cell clonality in common variable immunodeficiency. TCRdb's table, derived via immunoSEQ multiplex PCR, lists solely in-frame clones and lacks some. The sample was found to contain under 40,000 clones, and every one recurs. Material for sequencing was peripheral blood mononuclear cells. These receptor sequences come from a person aged 18 to 75 in good health.

This clone came up many times. The read ends 3 residues early relative to the CDR3; the germline J gene fills the gap. The chain employs TRBV7-2 and TRBJ2-3, with D possibly matching TRBD2 (6 bases). This CDR3 spans 15 amino acids. Germline V gene lookup returns CDR1 SGHTA and CDR2 FQGNSA. This CDR3 reads CASIGTPEPGRTQYF. The CDR3 bases that were read are TGTGCCAGCATTGGGACTCCGGAGCCCGGGCGAACG.

This clone was recorded at least ten times. Sequencing ends 3 residues short of the CDR3 end; the germline J gene provides the rest. The chain recombines TRBV7-9 with TRBJ2-7; the match to TRBD1 covers 7 bases. Germline loops: CDR1 SEHNR, CDR2 FQNEAQ (reference sequence). The CDR3 spans 13 residues. Germline trimming cut 4 bases from V and 4 bases from J; bases unmatched to any gene: 4. Partial CDR3 DNA: TGTGCCAGCAGCTCGGACAGGCCGTACGAG. Its protein product is CASSSDRPYE. The CDR3 in its entirety is CASSSDRPYEQYF.

This clone was seen at least ten times. Coverage ceases 3 residues before the CDR3 finishes, and the germline J gene fills in the end. J is TRBJ1-1 and V is TRBV5-1, with a tentative D call TRBD1 (6 bases). Germline CDR1 is SGHRS and CDR2 is YFSETQ. Trimming cost V 3 bases and J 4 bases, with 13 bases left between them. The CDR3 length is 14 residues. The CDR3 loop reads CASSSGTGLTEAFF. The CDR3 bases that were read are TGCGCCAGCAGCTCCGGAACAGGGCTCACTGAA.

This clone was counted many times. With the read ending 3 residues before the CDR3 end, the germline J gene is used to fill in that end. The chain recombines TRBV10-3 with TRBJ2-7; TRBD1 aligns across 8 bases. V was clipped by 2 bases and J by 6 bases; unmatched bases: 9. The CDR3 is made up of 15 amino acids. Germline loops: CDR1 ENHRY, CDR2 SYGVKD. The covered CDR3 bases are TGTGCCATCAGTGAGCGCACAGGGGGTCGCAGCGAG. Protein: CAISERTGGRSE. The full CDR3 sequence reads CAISERTGGRSEQYF.

This clone was recorded many times. Read data end 3 residues before the CDR3 end; the end is taken from the germline J gene. V gene TRBV6-1 combines with J gene TRBJ2-1; D is perhaps TRBD2 (5 bases). CDR3 length: 14 amino acids. V was pared by 2 bases and J by 6 bases, with 11 bases between. Germline values: CDR1 MNHNS, CDR2 SASEGT. CDR3 in amino acids: CASSESWTPNEQFF. The DNA read from the CDR3 is TGTGCCAGCAGTGAATCATGGACTCCCAATGAG.

At least ten counts were recorded for this clone. The CDR3 goes on 3 residues after the read ends, and that part is filled in from the germline J gene. The rearrangement links TRBV13 to TRBJ2-7; 7 bases are a match to TRBD1. This CDR3 is 15 amino acids long. The J segment lost 5 bases and the V segment lost 5 bases, leaving 12 bases of the junction unmatched. From germline, CDR1 is PRHDT and CDR2 FYEKMQ (reference sequence). Here the CDR3 reads CASSQTTGIRHEQYF. The CDR3 bases that were read are TGTGCCAGCAGCCAAACGACAGGGATTCGGCACGAG.

This clone was recorded many times. Read coverage stops 3 residues before the CDR3 terminus; the germline J gene supplies the remainder. The V gene is TRBV18, the J gene TRBJ2-7, with 7 bases matching TRBD1. CDR3 length equals 13 residues. CDR1 and CDR2 (germline): KGHSH, LQKENI. V lost 2 bases, J lost 5 bases, and 3 bases stayed unmatched. This CDR3 reads CASSPYRGDEQYF. The sequenced CDR3 bases are TGTGCCAGCTCACCATACAGGGGCGACGAG. Combining the CDR3 with reference TRBV18 and TRBJ2-7 gives the whole variable domain NAGVMQNPRHLVRRRGQEARLRCSPMKGHSHVYWYRQLPEEGLKFMVYLQKENIIDESGMPKERFSAEFPKEGPSILRIQQVVRGDSAAYFCASSPYRGDEQYFGPGTRLTVT.

This clone has at least ten counts. The read stops 3 residues short of the end of the CDR3; the missing end is completed from the germline J gene. This chain connects TRBV4-2 to TRBJ2-7, with 10 bases aligning to TRBD2. Trimming at V came to 1 base and at J to 0 bases, leaving 9 bases not matched to a gene. Looked up from germline, CDR1 is LGHNA and CDR2 is YNFKEQ. This CDR3 is built from 18 residues. This CDR3 is CASSQVAPASGGSYEQYF. CDR3 bases read: TGTGCCAGCAGCCAAGTGGCCCCGGCTAGCGGGGGCTCCTACGAG.

This clone occurred many times. The CDR3 goes on 3 residues after the read ends, and that part is filled in from the germline J gene. The gene calls are TRBV5-6 and TRBJ2-7, with 9 nucleotides matching TRBD1. The V gene's germline CDR1 is SGHDT and CDR2 YYEEEE. This CDR3 is 14 amino acids long. J lost 3 bases, V lost 4 bases, and 5 bases had no gene match. CDR3 amino acids: CASSPGTGFYEQYF. CDR3 bases read: TGTGCCAGCAGCCCCGGGACAGGGTTCTACGAG.

This clone was detected ten times or more. CDR3 bases read: TGTGCCAGCAGTGATCGGCAGGGGAGAAATCAGCCC. Amino acids: CASSDRQGRNQP. Given in full, the CDR3 is CASSDRQGRNQPQHF. This sequence joins TRBV6-1 and TRBJ1-5; D is possibly TRBD1 (6 bases). The read finishes 3 residues shy of the CDR3 end, and the germline J gene is used to complete it. CDR1 and CDR2 from the germline V gene are MNHNS and SASEGT. The CDR3 has 15 amino acids. Trimming stripped 3 bases from V and 4 bases from J, with 13 bases between.

This clone appeared many times. The sequenced fragment ends 3 residues before the CDR3 boundary, so the rest is inferred from the germline J gene. The chain joins TRBV19 to TRBJ2-1; 12 nucleotides align to TRBD1. This CDR3 comprises 16 residues. V trimming: 4 bases; J trimming: 7 bases; junction bases outside the gene matches: 8. Germline values: CDR1 LNHDA, CDR2 SQIVND (reference sequence). CDR3 in amino acids: CASSKAGTGGLNEQFF. CDR3 DNA, as far as it was read: TGTGCCAGTAGTAAAGCCGGGACAGGGGGCTTAAATGAG.

This clone was detected many times. The CDR3 goes on 3 residues after the read ends, and that part is filled in from the germline J gene. The V and J genes are TRBV30 and TRBJ1-1; the D is unclear. The CDR3 is made up of 12 amino acids. Germline CDR1 is GTSNPN and CDR2 is SVGIG (reference sequence). The V end was cut by 7 bases, the J end by 1 base, with 10 bases between. Incomplete CDR3 DNA: TGTGCCTTCAACCGGGGGAACACTGAA. Its translation: CAFNRGNTE. The full CDR3 is CAFNRGNTEAFF.

There are many counts of this clone. The observed sequence ends 3 residues before the CDR3 terminus, with the missing tail filled in from the germline J gene. The rearrangement links TRBV3-1 (or the pseudogene TRBV3-2) to TRBJ2-1, with D uncertain. The length of the CDR3 is 16 residues. Deletions cut 0 bases from V and 6 bases from J, with 15 bases between. Germline V gene data show CDR1 as LGHDT and CDR2 as YNNKEL (reference sequence). CDR3 loop: CASSQDQVASGNEQFF. The part of the CDR3 DNA that was read is TGTGCCAGCAGCCAAGATCAAGTAGCTTCGGGCAATGAG.

This clone was observed many times. The read halts 3 residues ahead of the CDR3 end, with the missing end drawn from the germline J gene. The chain has TRBV19 and TRBJ2-2; perhaps TRBD2 as D (5 bases). In germline, CDR1 is LNHDA, CDR2 SQIVND (reference sequence). V gave up 1 base and J gave up 5 bases, with 8 bases separating them. This CDR3 comprises 14 residues. The DNA read from the CDR3 is TGTGCCAGTAGTATAGTTCGAGGGACCGGGGAG. Protein: CASSIVRGTGE. Given in full, the CDR3 is CASSIVRGTGELFF.

This clone has ten or more counts. The read ends 3 residues shy of where the CDR3 ends; the end is completed using the germline J gene. The chain has TRBV12-3 or TRBV12-4 and TRBJ2-7; a possible D gene is TRBD1 (5 bases). With 3 bases removed from V and 6 bases from J, the gap between germline ends came to 12 bases. The CDR3 runs to 13 residues. The covered CDR3 bases are TGTGCCAGCAGTTTGGGCAGGGTGGGCGAG. It encodes CASSLGRVGE. The whole CDR3 sequence is CASSLGRVGEQYF.

This clone was observed a handful of times. The read ends 3 residues before the CDR3 terminus; that terminus is restored from the germline J gene. This rearrangement joins TRBV6-2 or TRBV6-3 to TRBJ1-5; D is undetermined. CDR3 length: 14 amino acids. Trimming cost V 7 bases and J 6 bases, with 16 bases left between them. CDR1 is MNHEY and CDR2 is SVGEGT in the germline V gene. The CDR3 DNA, read in part, is TGTGCCAGCACAAGGGCGGGCGCCGGTCAGCCC. Translation: CASTRAGAGQP. The full CDR3 sequence reads CASTRAGAGQPQHF.

This clone was seen ten or more times. From the germline J gene comes the end of the CDR3, since the read stops 3 residues before it. The rearrangement joins TRBV6-4 to TRBJ1-1; D possibly corresponds to TRBD1 (5 bases). From germline, CDR1 is MRHNA and CDR2 SNTAGT. The length of the CDR3 is 13 residues. Trimming cost V 5 bases and J 3 bases, with 10 bases left between them. Partial CDR3 DNA: TGTGCCAGCAGTCAAACAGGATACACTGAA. Amino acids: CASSQTGYTE. The whole CDR3 region reads CASSQTGYTEAFF.

This clone was observed at least ten times. The read stops 3 residues short of the end of the CDR3; the missing end is completed from the germline J gene. V usage is TRBV10-3 and J usage is TRBJ2-3, with 9 bases aligning to TRBD2. Germline V gives CDR1 ENHRY, CDR2 SYGVKD. The CDR3 totals 17 residues. V gave up 0 bases and J gave up 1 base; unmatched junction bases: 5. CDR3 sequence: CAISESPGLAGTDTQYF. The CDR3 DNA, read in part, is TGTGCCATCAGTGAGTCGCCGGGACTAGCCGGCACAGATACG.

At least ten counts were recorded for this clone. The sequenced fragment ends 3 residues before the CDR3 boundary, so the rest is inferred from the germline J gene. This chain joins TRBV20-1 and TRBJ1-2, with 10 bases matching TRBD1. Germline CDR1 DFQATT, CDR2 SNEGSKA (reference sequence). V dropped 6 bases and J dropped 0; count of bases not matched to a gene: 13. There are 17 residues in the CDR3. The CDR3 here is CSATTRDRGWSNYGYTF. The part of the CDR3 DNA that was read is TGCAGTGCCACCACCCGGGACAGGGGTTGGTCTAACTATGGC.

The table lists this clone with many counts. The CDR3 is cut off 3 residues early in the read; its end comes from the germline J gene. This rearrangement joins TRBV20-1 to TRBJ2-1, with 9 bases matching TRBD2. The CDR3 extends over 16 amino acids. J gave up 0 bases and V 0 bases, and 3 bases lay outside the gene matches. Germline values: CDR1 DFQATT, CDR2 SNEGSKA (reference sequence). The CDR3 sequence: CSARDLGLASYNEQFF. The CDR3 bases that were read are TGCAGTGCTAGAGATCTGGGACTAGCCTCCTACAATGAG.

This clone was counted at least ten times. The read ends 3 residues before the CDR3 terminus; that terminus is restored from the germline J gene. The gene calls are TRBV28 and TRBJ1-2; D remains ambiguous. This CDR3 contains 12 residues. V lost 6 bases, J lost 7 bases, and 12 bases lay in between. Per germline, CDR1 MDHEN and CDR2 SYDVKM. The sequenced CDR3 bases are TGTGCCAGCAGCAAAGGGTTTAGTGGC. This encodes CASSKGFSG. The CDR3 as a whole reads CASSKGFSGYTF.

In this sample, this clone turned up many times. The CDR3 is cut off 3 residues early in the read; its end comes from the germline J gene. The chain uses TRBV7-9 and TRBJ2-1; 8 bases match TRBD2. The CDR3 extends over 14 amino acids. After removal of 8 bases from V and 3 bases from J, the junction contained 6 bases not matched to a gene. The germline gives CDR1 SEHNR, CDR2 FQNEAQ (reference sequence). The sequenced part of the CDR3 DNA is TGTGCCAGCGGAAACCTAGCGGGCTACAATGAG. Its protein is CASGNLAGYNE. The whole CDR3 protein is CASGNLAGYNEQFF.

This clone occurred many times. Sequencing ends 3 residues short of the CDR3 end; the germline J gene provides the rest. The gene calls are TRBV30 and TRBJ1-2; D is unresolved. The CDR3 is 13 residues long. The V gene's germline CDR1 is GTSNPN and CDR2 SVGIG (reference sequence). V shed 0 bases and J shed 3 bases, with 8 bases lying between them. CDR3 DNA, as far as it was read: TGTGCCTGGAGTGTAGTAGGGTACTATGGC. It is translated as CAWSVVGYYG. The full CDR3 protein reads CAWSVVGYYGYTF. The complete variable domain, with remaining parts taken from reference TRBV30 and TRBJ1-2, reads SQTIHQWPATLVQPVGSPLSLECTVEGTSNPNLYWYRQAAGRGLQLLFYSVGIGQISSEVPQNLSASRPQDRQFILSSKKLLLSDSGFYLCAWSVVGYYGYTFGSGTRLTVV.